The next 14 T cell receptor beta chains were all read from a single sample in a study of response to subunit inactivated influenza vaccine. TCRdb ran MiXCR on the RT-PCR reads and lists one entry per CDR3 protein. The profile covers 650,000 to 800,000 distinct CDR3 sequences, with roughly 13% appearing a single time and roughly 6.4% taken by the ten largest. Specimen: PBMCs from blood, collected 14 days before vaccination. Receptors were obtained from a man in his fifties who received an inactivated influenza vaccine.

The chain is built from TRBV5-1 and TRBJ1-1; 7 bases map to TRBD1. The CDR3 spans 14 residues. Unmatched junction bases numbered 7, after V lost 4 bases and J lost 4 bases. Germline CDR1 is SGHRS and CDR2 is YFSETQ. Here the CDR3 DNA reads TGCGCCAGCAGCGACACGGGACAGCCCACTGAAGCTTTCTTT. Its translation is CASSDTGQPTEAFF.

The chain carries TRBV12-3 or TRBV12-4 and TRBJ1-1, with D possibly being TRBD1 (6 bases). CDR3 size: 16 residues. Deletions cut 2 bases from V and 4 bases from J, with 17 bases between. The CDR3 reads CASSLTFRGRGTEAFF. In DNA form, the CDR3 reads TGTGCCAGCAGTTTAACTTTCAGGGGACGAGGCACTGAAGCTTTCTTT.

This clonotype was observed a handful of times. V and J are TRBV5-1 and TRBJ2-2, with a tentative D call TRBD2 (6 bases). CDR1 is SGHRS, CDR2 YFSETQ, per germline. The CDR3 is 16 residues long. Trimming left V 1 base short and J 4 bases short, with 14 bases between. This chain's CDR3 is CASSLYGGSSTGELFF. The DNA of the CDR3 is TGCGCCAGCAGCTTGTACGGGGGATCGTCCACCGGGGAGCTGTTTTTT. The full variable domain, rest sourced from reference TRBV5-1 and TRBJ2-2, is KAGVTQTPRYLIKTRGQQVTLSCSPISGHRSVSWYQQTPGQGLQFLFEYFSETQRNKGNFPGRFSGRQFSNSRSEMNVSTLELGDSALYLCASSLYGGSSTGELFFGEGSRLTVL.

This clonotype was counted a few times. The V call is TRBV5-1, the J call TRBJ2-5, with 7 bases fitting TRBD1. Germline values: CDR1 SGHRS, CDR2 YFSETQ. The trim removed 4 bases at V and 7 bases at J, leaving 7 bases unmatched. The CDR3 totals 13 residues. CDR3 in DNA: TGCGCCAGCAGCCTGGACAGGTGGGGGACCCAGTACTTC. Translating gives CASSLDRWGTQYF.

This clonotype was picked up many times. J is TRBJ2-7 and V is TRBV27, with D maybe TRBD2 (6 bases). This CDR3 has 14 amino acids. In germline, CDR1 is MNHEY, CDR2 SMNVEV (reference sequence). With 5 bases removed from V and 2 bases from J, the gap between germline ends came to 13 bases. The CDR3 DNA reads TGTGCCAGCAGTAAAACCGGGGAGGCCTACGAGCAGTACTTC. As protein: CASSKTGEAYEQYF.

In this sample, this clonotype turned up many times. The V gene is TRBV5-1, the J gene TRBJ2-1; D is unresolved. Trimming left V 0 bases short and J 5 bases short, with 9 bases between. The V gene's germline CDR1 is SGHRS and CDR2 YFSETQ. The CDR3 is made up of 14 amino acids. DNA for the CDR3: TGCGCCAGCAGCTTGGGTAGGATGGACAATGAGCAGTTCTTC. It is translated as CASSLGRMDNEQFF.

This clonotype was counted only a few times. The rearrangement uses TRBV6-1 and TRBJ2-3; maybe TRBD1 (7 bases). The CDR3 loop spans 16 amino acids. The V and J ends lost 5 bases and 0 bases respectively, with 15 bases between them. Germline V gives CDR1 MNHNS, CDR2 SASEGT. CDR3 DNA sequence: TGTGCCAGCAGTCCGAAGACAGGGACTAGCACAGATACGCAGTATTTT. Its translation: CASSPKTGTSTDTQYF.

J is TRBJ2-3 and V is TRBV30, with D perhaps matching TRBD1 (5 bases). The CDR3 runs 13 residues. V was pared by 6 bases and J by 6 bases, with 16 bases between. CDR1 is GTSNPN and CDR2 is SVGIG in the germline V gene (reference sequence). CDR3 region: CACILAGPDTQYF. As DNA, the CDR3 is TGTGCCTGCATCCTCGCAGGGCCGGATACGCAGTATTTT.

The gene calls are TRBV20-1 and TRBJ2-3, with 10 bases aligning to TRBD2. The V gene end was trimmed by 0 bases and the J gene end by 0 bases; junction bases not matched to a gene: 12. The length of the CDR3 is 19 residues. The germline gives CDR1 DFQATT, CDR2 SNEGSKA (reference sequence). CDR3 sequence (DNA): TGCAGTGCTAGAGATCCGGGGGCTAGCGGGAGACATAGCACAGATACGCAGTATTTT. This translates into CSARDPGASGRHSTDTQYF.

The gene calls are TRBV12-3 or TRBV12-4 and TRBJ2-5; 12 bases line up with TRBD1. The length of the CDR3 is 15 residues. With 6 bases clipped from V and 5 bases from J, the junction kept 7 bases outside the gene matches. The CDR3 bases are TGTGCCAGCAGAGTGGGACAGGGGGCGCGGGAGACCCAGTACTTC. This sequence encodes CASRVGQGARETQYF.

This clonotype was counted only a few times. The chain employs TRBV7-8 and TRBJ2-7; 8 bases are a match to TRBD1. The CDR3 loop spans 16 amino acids. The junction had 11 bases not matched to a gene; V was cut back by 5 bases and J by 2 bases. Germline V gene lookup returns CDR1 SGHVS and CDR2 FQNEAQ. DNA of the CDR3: TGTGCCAGCAGCGATCATCCGGACAGGGTAGCCTACGAGCAGTACTTC. Translated, it gives CASSDHPDRVAYEQYF.

This clonotype was recorded a few times. The CDR3 DNA sequence: TGTGCCACCAGCAGAGTGGATCGGGCCACTGAAGCTTTCTTT. This sequence encodes CATSRVDRATEAFF. The chain joins TRBV15 to TRBJ1-1; the D is unclear. Germline V gene data show CDR1 as LNHNV and CDR2 as YYDKDF (reference sequence). This CDR3 spans 14 amino acids. V lost 1 base, J lost 4 bases, and 10 bases lay in between.

The rearrangement links TRBV28 to TRBJ2-1; D unclear. Trimming left V 4 bases short and J 5 bases short, with 9 bases between. The CDR3 totals 13 residues. Germline-derived CDR1 and CDR2 are MDHEN and SYDVKM. CDR3 sequence (DNA): TGTGCCAGCAGTTCCAGACTGAACAATGAGCAGTTCTTC. Encoded protein: CASSSRLNNEQFF.

This clonotype was seen a handful of times. J is TRBJ2-5 and V is TRBV27, with 7 bases aligning to TRBD1. The CDR3 loop spans 15 amino acids. The trim removed 5 bases at V and 4 bases at J, leaving 10 bases unmatched. The germline V gene encodes CDR1 MNHEY and CDR2 SMNVEV (reference sequence). CDR3 in DNA: TGTGCCAGCAGTCCGACGACAGGGACGAGAGAGACCCAGTACTTC. It is translated as CASSPTTGTRETQYF.